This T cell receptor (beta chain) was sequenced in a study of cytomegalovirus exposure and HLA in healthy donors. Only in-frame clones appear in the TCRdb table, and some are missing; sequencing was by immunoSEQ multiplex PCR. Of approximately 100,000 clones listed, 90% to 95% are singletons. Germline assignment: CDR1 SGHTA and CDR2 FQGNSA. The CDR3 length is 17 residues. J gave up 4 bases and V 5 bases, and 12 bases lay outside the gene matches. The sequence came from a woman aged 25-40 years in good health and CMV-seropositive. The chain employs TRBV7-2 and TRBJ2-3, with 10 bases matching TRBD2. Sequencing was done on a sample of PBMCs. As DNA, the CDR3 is TGTGCCAGCAGCCCAGGGAGCGGGAGGGCCGGGTCAGATACGCAGTATTTT. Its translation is CASSPGSGRAGSDTQYF. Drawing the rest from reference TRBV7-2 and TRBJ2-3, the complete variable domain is GAGVSQSPSNKVTEKGKDVELRCDPISGHTALYWYRQSLGQGLEFLIYFQGNSAPDKSGLPSDRFSAERTGGSVSTLTIQRTQQEDSAVYLCASSPGSGRAGSDTQYFGPGTRLTVL.